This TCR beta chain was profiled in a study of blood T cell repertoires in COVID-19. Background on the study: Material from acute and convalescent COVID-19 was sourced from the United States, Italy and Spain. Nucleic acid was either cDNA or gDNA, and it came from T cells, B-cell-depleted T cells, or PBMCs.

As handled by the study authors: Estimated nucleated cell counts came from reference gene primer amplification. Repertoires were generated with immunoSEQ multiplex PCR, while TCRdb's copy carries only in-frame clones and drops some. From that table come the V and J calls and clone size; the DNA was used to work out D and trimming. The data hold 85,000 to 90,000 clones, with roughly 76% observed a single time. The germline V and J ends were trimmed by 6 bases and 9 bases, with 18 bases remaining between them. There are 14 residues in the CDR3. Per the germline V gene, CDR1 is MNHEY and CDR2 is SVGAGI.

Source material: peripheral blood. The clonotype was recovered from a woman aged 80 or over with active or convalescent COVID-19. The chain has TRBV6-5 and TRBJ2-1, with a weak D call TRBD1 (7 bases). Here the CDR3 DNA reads TGTGCCAGCAGACGATGGACCCAGGGGGGTGAGCAGTTCTTC. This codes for CASRRWTQGGEQFF.